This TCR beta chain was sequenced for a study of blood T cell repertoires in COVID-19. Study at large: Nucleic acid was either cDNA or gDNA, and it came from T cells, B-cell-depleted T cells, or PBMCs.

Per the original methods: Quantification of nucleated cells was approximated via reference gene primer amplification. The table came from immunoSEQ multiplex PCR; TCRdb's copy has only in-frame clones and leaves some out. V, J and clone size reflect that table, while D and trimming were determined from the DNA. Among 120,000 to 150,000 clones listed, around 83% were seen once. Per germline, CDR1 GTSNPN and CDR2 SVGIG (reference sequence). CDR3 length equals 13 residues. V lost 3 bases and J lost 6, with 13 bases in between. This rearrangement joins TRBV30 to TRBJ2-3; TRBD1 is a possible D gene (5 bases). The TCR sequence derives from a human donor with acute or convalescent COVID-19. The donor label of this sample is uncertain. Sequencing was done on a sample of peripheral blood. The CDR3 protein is CAWRAVPGDTQYF. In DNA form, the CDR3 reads TGTGCCTGGAGGGCCGTTCCAGGGGATACGCAGTATTTT.